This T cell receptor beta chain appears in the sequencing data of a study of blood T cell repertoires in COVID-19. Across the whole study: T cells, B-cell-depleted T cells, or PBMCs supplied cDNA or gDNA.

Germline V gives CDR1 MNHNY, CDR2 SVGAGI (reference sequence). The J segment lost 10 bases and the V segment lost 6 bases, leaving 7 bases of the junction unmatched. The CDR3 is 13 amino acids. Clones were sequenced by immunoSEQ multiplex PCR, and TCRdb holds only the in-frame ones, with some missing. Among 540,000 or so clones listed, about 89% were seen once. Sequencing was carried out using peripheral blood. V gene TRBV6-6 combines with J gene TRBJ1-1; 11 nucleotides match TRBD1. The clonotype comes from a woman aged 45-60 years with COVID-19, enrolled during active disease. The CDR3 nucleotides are TGTGCCAGCAGACTCGGACAGGGGGCGAGAGCTTTCTTT. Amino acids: CASRLGQGARAFF.